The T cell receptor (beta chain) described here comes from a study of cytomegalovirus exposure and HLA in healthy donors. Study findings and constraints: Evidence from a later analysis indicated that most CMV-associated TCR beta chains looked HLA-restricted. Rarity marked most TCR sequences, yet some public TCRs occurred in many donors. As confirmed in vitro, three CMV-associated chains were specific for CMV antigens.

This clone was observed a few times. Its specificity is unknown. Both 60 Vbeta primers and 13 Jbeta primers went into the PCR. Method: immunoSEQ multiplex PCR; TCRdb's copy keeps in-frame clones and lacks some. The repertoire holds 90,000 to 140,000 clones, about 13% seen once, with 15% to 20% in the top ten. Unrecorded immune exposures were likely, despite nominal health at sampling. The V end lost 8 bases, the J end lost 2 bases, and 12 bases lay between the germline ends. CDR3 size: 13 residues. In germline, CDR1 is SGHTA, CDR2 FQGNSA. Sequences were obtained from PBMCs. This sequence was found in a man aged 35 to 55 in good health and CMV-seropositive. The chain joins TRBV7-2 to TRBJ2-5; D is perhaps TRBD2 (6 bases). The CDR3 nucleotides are TGTGCCAGCGCGGGACTCCGTCAAGAGACCCAGTACTTC. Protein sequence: CASAGLRQETQYF.